The clone carrying this T cell receptor (beta chain) has more than one count but fewer than ten. What it recognizes is unknown. TCRdb reanalysed the reads using MiXCR and keeps one entry per CDR3 protein. The top ten hold around a sixth of the sample, which has 450,000 to 600,000 distinct CDR3 sequences, roughly a third seen once. The CDR3 is 16 residues long. V was cut by 2 bases and J by 0 bases, with 12 bases left in between. Germline V lookup: CDR1 SGDLS, CDR2 YYNGEE. The sample is drawn from a study of T cell repertoires in cytomegalovirus infection. Overall study context: Newly reported HLA-C-restricted and thoroughly characterized HLA-B-restricted CMV epitopes were employed. Matching HLA type and CMV infection were both indicated by public TCR beta signatures. Study outcomes and limitations: Summed public TCR beta family frequency identified CMV carriers bearing the relevant HLA. The ex vivo response was dominated by HLA-C-restricted CMV-specific TCR beta clonotypes.

The chain uses TRBV9 and TRBJ1-3; no clear D gene. This TCR was sampled from a human donor in good health (CMV status not recorded). Some clones in this sample may be carry-over from other donors' samples. The specimen was cultured PBMCs, collected from culture after CMV antigen stimulation. The CDR3 region is CASSVGTDRSGNTIYF. As DNA, the CDR3 is TGTGCCAGCAGCGTGGGAACGGACCGCTCTGGAAACACCATATATTTT.